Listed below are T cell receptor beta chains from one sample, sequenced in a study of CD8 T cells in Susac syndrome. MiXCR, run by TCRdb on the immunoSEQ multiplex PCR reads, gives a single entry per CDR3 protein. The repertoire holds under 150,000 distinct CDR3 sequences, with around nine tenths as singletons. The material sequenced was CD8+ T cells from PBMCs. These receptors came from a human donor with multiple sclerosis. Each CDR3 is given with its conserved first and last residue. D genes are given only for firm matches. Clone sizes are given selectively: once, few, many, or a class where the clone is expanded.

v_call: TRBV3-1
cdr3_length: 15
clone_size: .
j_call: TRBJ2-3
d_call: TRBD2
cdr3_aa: CASPSAGEATDTQYF
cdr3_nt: TGTGCCAGCCCTAGCGCGGGAGAGGCCACAGATACGCAGTATTTT

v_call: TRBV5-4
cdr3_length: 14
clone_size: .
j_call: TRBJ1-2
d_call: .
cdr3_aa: CASSLDRSSYGYTF
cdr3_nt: TGTGCCAGCAGCCTAGACAGGTCTTCCTATGGCTACACCTTC

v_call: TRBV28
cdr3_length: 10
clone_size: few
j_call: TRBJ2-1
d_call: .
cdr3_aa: CASSSGEQFF
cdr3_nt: TGTGCCAGTAGTTCCGGTGAGCAGTTCTTC

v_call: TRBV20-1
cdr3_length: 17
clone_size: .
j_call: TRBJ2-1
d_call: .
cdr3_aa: CSAALVGRLDRNNEQFF
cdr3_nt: TGCAGTGCTGCCCTGGTAGGGCGGCTAGACCGAAACAATGAGCAGTTCTTC

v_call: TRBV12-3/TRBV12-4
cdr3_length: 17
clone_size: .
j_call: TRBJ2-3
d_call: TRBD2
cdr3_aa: CASSPRVSGRATDTQYF
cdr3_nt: TGTGCCAGCAGCCCGAGGGTGAGCGGGAGGGCCACAGATACGCAGTATTTT

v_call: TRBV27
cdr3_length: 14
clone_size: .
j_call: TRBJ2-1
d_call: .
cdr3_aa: CASAERSTYNEQFF
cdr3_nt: TGTGCCAGTGCAGAGAGGAGTACCTACAATGAGCAGTTCTTC

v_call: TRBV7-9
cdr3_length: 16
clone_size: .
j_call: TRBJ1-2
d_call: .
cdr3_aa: CASSSKEGGVDYGYTF
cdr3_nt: TGTGCCAGCAGCTCTAAGGAGGGGGGGGTTGACTATGGCTACACCTTC

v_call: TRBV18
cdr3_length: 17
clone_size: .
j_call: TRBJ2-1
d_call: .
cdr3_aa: CASSPSTSRSSYNEQFF
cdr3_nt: TGTGCCAGCTCACCAAGTACTAGTAGGTCGTCCTACAATGAGCAGTTCTTC

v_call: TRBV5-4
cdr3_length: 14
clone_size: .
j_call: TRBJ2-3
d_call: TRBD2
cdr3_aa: CASSEAGAEDTQYF
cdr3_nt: TGTGCCAGCAGTGAAGCGGGAGCTGAAGATACGCAGTATTTT

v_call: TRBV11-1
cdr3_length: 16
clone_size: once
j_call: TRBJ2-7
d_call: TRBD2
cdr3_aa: CASSLAASGQANEQYF
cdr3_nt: TGTGCCAGCAGCTTAGCGGCTAGCGGGCAGGCGAACGAGCAGTACTTC

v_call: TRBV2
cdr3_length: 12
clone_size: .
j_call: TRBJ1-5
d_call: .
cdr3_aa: CASSEARPPQHF
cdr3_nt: TGTGCCAGCAGTGAAGCGCGGCCGCCCCAGCATTTT

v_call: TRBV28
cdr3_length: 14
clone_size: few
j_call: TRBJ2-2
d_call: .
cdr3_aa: CASSLGLATGELFF
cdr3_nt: TGTGCCAGCAGTTTGGGCCTAGCGACCGGGGAGCTGTTTTTT

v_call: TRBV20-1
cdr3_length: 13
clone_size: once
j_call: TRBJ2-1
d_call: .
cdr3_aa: CSARIGDYNEQFF
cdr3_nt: TGCAGTGCTAGAATAGGAGACTACAATGAGCAGTTCTTC

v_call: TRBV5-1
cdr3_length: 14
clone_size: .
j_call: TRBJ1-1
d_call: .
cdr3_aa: CASSLTRGGAEAFF
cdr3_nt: TGCGCCAGCAGCTTGACAAGGGGTGGTGCTGAAGCTTTCTTT

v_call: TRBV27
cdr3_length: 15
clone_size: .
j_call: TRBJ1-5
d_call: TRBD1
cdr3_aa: CASSDWGTGDQPQHF
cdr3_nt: TGTGCCAGCAGTGACTGGGGGACAGGGGATCAGCCCCAGCATTTT